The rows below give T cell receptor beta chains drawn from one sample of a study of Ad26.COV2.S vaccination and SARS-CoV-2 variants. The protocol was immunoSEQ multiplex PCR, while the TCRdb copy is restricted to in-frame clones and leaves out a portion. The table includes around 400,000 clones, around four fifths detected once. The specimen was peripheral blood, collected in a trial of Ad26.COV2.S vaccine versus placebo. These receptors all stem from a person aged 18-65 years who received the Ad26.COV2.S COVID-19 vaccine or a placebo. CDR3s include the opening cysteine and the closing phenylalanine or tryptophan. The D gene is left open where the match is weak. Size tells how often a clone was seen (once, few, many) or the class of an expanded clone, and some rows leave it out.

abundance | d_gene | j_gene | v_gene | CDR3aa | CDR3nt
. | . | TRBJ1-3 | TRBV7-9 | CASSFGVPATGNTIYF | TGTGCCAGCAGCTTTGGGGTGCCAGCCACGGGAAACACCATATATTTT
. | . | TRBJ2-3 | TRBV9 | CASSVVAGRTDTQYF | TGTGCCAGCAGCGTAGTGGCAGGGCGCACAGATACGCAGTATTTT
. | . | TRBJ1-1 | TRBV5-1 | CASSPRTANTEAFF | TGCGCCAGCAGCCCCCGGACAGCCAACACTGAAGCTTTCTTT
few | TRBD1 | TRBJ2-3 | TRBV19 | CASSTGQGGDTQYF | TGTGCCAGTAGTACGGGACAGGGTGGGGATACGCAGTATTTT
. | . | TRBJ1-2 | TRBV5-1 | CASSKLTGVNYGYTF | TGCGCCAGCAGCAAGTTGACAGGCGTTAACTATGGCTACACCTTC
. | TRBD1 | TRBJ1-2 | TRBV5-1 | CASSLGQSYGYTF | TGCGCCAGCAGCCTGGGACAGTCCTATGGCTACACCTTC
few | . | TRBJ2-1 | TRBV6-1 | CASSEVGEQFF | TGTGCCAGCAGTGAAGTTGGTGAGCAGTTCTTC
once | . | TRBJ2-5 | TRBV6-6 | CASSYRLPYQETQYF | TGTGCCAGCAGTTACAGGCTACCGTACCAAGAGACCCAGTACTTC
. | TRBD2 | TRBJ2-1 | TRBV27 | CASRTGTSAFNEQFF | TGTGCCAGCAGGACTGGGACTAGCGCTTTCAATGAGCAGTTCTTC
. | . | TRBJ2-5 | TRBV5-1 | CASSLVVQETQYF | TGCGCCAGCAGCTTGGTGGTCCAAGAGACCCAGTACTTC
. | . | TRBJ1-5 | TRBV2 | CASSEGWQPQHF | TGTGCCAGCAGTGAGGGATGGCAGCCCCAGCATTTT
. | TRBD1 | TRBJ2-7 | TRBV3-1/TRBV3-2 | CASSPRAQGAYEQYF | TGTGCCAGCAGCCCAAGGGCACAGGGGGCCTACGAGCAGTACTTC
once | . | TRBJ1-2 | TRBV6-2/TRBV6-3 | CASSPRTYGYTF | TGTGCCAGCAGTCCGCGGACGTATGGCTACACCTTC
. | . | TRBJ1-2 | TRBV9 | CASSYSMGGRGTYNYGYTF | TGTGCCAGCAGCTACTCAATGGGAGGTCGAGGGACATATAACTATGGCTACACCTTC
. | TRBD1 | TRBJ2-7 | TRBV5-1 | CASRSIDRELYEQYF | TGCGCCAGCAGATCCATTGACAGGGAACTCTACGAGCAGTACTTC
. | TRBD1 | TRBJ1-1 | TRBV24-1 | CATSMAGGTEAFF | TGTGCCACCAGTATGGCAGGGGGCACTGAAGCTTTCTTT
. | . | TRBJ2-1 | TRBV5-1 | CASSLQDYYNEQFF | TGCGCCAGCAGCTTGCAAGACTACTACAATGAGCAGTTCTTC
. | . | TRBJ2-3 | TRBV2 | CASSDKGPHRGTQYF | TGTGCCAGCAGTGATAAGGGCCCCCATAGGGGGACGCAGTATTTT
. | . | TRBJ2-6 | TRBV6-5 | CASSFSGANVLTF | TGTGCCAGCAGTTTCTCTGGGGCCAACGTCCTGACTTTC
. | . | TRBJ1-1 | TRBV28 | CASSPSRGAEAFF | TGTGCCAGCAGCCCATCACGGGGGGCTGAAGCTTTCTTT
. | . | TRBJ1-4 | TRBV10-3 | CATSNQGQANEKLFF | TGTGCCACCTCGAACCAGGGGCAGGCTAATGAAAAACTGTTTTTT
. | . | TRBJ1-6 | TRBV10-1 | CASSESAVSPLHF | TGCGCCAGCAGTGAATCGGCAGTTTCACCCCTCCACTTT
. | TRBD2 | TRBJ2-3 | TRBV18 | CASSPARGGASTDTQYF | TGTGCCAGCTCCCCCGCGCGGGGGGGAGCTAGCACAGATACGCAGTATTTT
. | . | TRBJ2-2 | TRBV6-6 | CAYRAGGELFF | TGTGCATACAGGGCGGGCGGGGAGCTGTTTTTT
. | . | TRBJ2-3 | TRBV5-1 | CASTYNGYTDTQYF | TGCGCCAGCACCTATAATGGTTACACAGATACGCAGTATTTT
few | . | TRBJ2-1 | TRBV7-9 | CASSFGSLQFF | TGTGCCAGCAGCTTCGGATCGCTACAGTTCTTC
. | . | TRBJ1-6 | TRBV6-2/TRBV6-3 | CASSPGRLNSPLHF | TGTGCCAGCAGTCCGGGACGGTTGAATTCACCCCTCCACTTT